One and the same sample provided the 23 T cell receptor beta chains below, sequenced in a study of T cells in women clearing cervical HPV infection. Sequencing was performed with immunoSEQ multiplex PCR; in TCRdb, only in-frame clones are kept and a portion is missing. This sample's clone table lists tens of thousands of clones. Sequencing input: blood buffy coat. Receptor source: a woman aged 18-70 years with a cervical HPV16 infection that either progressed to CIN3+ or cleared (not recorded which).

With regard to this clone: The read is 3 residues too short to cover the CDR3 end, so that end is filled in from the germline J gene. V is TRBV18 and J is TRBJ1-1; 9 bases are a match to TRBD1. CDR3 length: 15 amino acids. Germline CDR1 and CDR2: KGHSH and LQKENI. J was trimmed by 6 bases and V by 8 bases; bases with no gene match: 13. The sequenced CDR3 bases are TGTGCCAGCCGTCCCGGGACAGGGAAGGTAGCTGAA. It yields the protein CASRPGTGKVAE. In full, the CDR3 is CASRPGTGKVAEAFF.

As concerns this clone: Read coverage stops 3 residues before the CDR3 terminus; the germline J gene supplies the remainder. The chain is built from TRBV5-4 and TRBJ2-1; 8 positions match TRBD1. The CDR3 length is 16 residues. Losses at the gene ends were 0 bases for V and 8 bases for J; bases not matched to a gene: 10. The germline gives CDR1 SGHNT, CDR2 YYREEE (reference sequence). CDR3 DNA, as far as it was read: TGTGCCAGCAGCTTGGCAACGGGACAGGCTGGGGATGAG. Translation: CASSLATGQAGDE. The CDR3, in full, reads CASSLATGQAGDEQFF. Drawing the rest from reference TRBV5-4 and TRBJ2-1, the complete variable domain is ETGVTQSPTHLIKTRGQQVTLRCSSQSGHNTVSWYQQALGQGPQFIFQYYREEENGRGNFPPRFSGLQFPNYSSELNVNALELDDSALYLCASSLATGQAGDEQFFGPGTRLTVL.

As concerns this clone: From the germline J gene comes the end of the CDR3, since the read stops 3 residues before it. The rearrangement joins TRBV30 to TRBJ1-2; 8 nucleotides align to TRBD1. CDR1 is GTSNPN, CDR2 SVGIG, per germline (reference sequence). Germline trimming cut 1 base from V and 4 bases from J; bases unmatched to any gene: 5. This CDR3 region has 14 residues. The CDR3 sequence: CAWSADRVVYGYTF. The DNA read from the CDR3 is TGTGCCTGGAGTGCGGACAGGGTCGTCTATGGC.

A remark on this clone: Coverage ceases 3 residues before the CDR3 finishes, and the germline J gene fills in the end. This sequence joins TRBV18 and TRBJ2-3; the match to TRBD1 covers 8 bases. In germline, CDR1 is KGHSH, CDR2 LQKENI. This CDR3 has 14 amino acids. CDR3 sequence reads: CASSLQGGTQPQYF. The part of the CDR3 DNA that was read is TGTGCCAGCTCACTACAGGGGGGCACTCAGCCG. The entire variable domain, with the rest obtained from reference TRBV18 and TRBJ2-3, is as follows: NAGVMQNPRHLVRRRGQEARLRCSPMKGHSHVYWYRQLPEEGLKFMVYLQKENIIDESGMPKERFSAEFPKEGPSILRIQQVVRGDSAAYFCASSLQGGTQPQYFGPGTRLTVL.

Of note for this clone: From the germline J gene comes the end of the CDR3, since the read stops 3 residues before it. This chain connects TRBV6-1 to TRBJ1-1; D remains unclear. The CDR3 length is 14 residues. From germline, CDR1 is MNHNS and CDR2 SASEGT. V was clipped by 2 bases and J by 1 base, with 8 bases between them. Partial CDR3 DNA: TGTGCCAGCAGTGAACGCTATCGGAACACTGAA. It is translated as CASSERYRNTE. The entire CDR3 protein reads CASSERYRNTEAFF.

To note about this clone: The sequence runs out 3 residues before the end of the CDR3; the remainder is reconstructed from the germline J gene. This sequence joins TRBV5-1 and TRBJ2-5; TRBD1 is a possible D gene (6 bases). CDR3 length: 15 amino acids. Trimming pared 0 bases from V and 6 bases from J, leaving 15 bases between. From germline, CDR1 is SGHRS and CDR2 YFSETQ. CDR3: CASSLEVQGGKTQYF. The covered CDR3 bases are TGCGCCAGCAGCTTGGAGGTACAGGGCGGAAAGACC.

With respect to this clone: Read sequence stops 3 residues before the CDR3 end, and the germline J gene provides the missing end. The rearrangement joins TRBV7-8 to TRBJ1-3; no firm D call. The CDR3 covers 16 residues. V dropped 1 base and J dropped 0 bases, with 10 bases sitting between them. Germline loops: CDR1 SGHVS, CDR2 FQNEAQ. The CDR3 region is CASSLGSSNSGNTIYF. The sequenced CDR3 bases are TGTGCCAGCAGCTTAGGATCTTCTAACTCTGGAAACACC.

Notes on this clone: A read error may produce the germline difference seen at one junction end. CDR3 DNA, as far as it was read: TGTGCTAGCAGCATCGACAGGGTCTCTGAA. Protein product: CASSIDRVSE. The complete CDR3 sequence is CASSIDRVSEAFF. The chain combines TRBV7-7 with TRBJ1-1; 7 positions agree with TRBD1. The CDR3 end is not reached by the read, which stops 3 residues before it; the germline J gene fills it in. The CDR3 spans 13 residues. Germline-derived CDR1 and CDR2 are SSHAT and FNYEAQ (reference sequence).

The CDR3 loop is CASSHTSRYNEQFF. The sequenced CDR3 bases are TGTGCCAGCAGCCACACTAGCAGATACAATGAG. The chain combines TRBV7-9 with TRBJ2-1, with D perhaps TRBD2 (6 bases). From the germline J gene comes the end of the CDR3, since the read stops 3 residues before it. Germline CDR1 SEHNR, CDR2 FQNEAQ (reference sequence). Trimming took off 5 bases at V and 4 bases at J, with 12 bases between the two ends. The CDR3 has 14 residues. Based on the CDR3 plus reference TRBV7-9 and TRBJ2-1, the full variable domain is DTGVSQNPRHKITKRGQNVTFRCDPISEHNRLYWYRQTLGQGPEFLTYFQNEAQLEKSRLLSDRFSAERPKGSFSTLEIQRTEQGDSAMYLCASSHTSRYNEQFFGPGTRLTVL.

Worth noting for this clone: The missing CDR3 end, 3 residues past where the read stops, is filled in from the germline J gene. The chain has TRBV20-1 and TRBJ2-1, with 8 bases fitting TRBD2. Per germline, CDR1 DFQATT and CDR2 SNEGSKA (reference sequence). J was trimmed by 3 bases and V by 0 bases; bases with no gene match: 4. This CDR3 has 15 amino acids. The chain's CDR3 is CSAREVTSVYNEQFF. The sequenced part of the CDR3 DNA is TGCAGTGCTAGAGAAGTGACTAGCGTCTACAATGAG.

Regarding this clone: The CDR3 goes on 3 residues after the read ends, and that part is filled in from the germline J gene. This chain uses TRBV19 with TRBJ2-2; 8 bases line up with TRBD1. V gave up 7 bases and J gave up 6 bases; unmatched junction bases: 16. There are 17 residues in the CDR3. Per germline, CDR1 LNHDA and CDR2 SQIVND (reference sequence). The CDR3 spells CASITRGPDRVPGELFF. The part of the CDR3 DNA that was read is TGTGCCAGTATCACCCGAGGCCCGGACAGGGTTCCCGGGGAG. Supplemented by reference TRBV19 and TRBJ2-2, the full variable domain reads DGGITQSPKYLFRKEGQNVTLSCEQNLNHDAMYWYRQDPGQGLRLIYYSQIVNDFQKGDIAEGYSVSREKKESFPLTVTSAQKNPTAFYLCASITRGPDRVPGELFFGEGSRLTVL.

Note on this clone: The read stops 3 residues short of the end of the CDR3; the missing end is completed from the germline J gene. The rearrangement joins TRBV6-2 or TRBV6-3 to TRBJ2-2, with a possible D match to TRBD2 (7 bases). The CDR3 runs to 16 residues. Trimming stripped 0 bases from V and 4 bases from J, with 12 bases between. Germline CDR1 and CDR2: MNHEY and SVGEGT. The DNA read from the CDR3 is TGTGCCAGCAGTTACTCGATCGGGGGGCGCACCGGGGAG. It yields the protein CASSYSIGGRTGE. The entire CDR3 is CASSYSIGGRTGELFF.

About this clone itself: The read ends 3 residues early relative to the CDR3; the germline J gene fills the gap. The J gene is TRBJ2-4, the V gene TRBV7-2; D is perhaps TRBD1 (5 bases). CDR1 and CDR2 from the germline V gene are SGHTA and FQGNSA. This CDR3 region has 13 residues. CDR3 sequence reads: CASSSRAHYGQYF. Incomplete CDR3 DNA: TGTGCCAGCAGCTCCAGGGCCCACTATGGT.

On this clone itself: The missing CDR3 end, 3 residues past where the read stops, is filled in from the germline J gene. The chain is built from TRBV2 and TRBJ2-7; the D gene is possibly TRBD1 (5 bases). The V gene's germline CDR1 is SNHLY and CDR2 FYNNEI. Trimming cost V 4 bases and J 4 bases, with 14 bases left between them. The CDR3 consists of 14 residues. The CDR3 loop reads CASSVLAGMYEQYF. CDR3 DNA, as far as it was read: TGTGCCAGCAGTGTGTTGGCAGGGATGTACGAG.

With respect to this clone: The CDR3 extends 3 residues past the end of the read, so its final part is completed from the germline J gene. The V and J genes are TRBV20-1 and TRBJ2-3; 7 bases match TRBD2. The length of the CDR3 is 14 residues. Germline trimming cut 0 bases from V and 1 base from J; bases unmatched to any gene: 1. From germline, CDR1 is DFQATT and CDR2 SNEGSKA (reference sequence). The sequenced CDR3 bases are TGCAGTGCTAGAGAACGGGGGGGCACAGATACG. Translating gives CSARERGGTDT. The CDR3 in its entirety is CSARERGGTDTQYF.

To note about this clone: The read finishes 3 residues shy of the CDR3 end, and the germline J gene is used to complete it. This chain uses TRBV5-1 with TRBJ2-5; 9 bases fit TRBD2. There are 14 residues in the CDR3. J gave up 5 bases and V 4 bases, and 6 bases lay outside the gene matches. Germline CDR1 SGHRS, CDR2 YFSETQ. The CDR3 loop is CASSLAGSGETQYF. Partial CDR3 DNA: TGCGCCAGCAGCCTAGCGGGGTCAGGGGAGACC. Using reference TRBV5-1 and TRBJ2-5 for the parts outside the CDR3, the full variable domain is KAGVTQTPRYLIKTRGQQVTLSCSPISGHRSVSWYQQTPGQGLQFLFEYFSETQRNKGNFPGRFSGRQFSNSRSEMNVSTLELGDSALYLCASSLAGSGETQYFGPGTRLLVL.

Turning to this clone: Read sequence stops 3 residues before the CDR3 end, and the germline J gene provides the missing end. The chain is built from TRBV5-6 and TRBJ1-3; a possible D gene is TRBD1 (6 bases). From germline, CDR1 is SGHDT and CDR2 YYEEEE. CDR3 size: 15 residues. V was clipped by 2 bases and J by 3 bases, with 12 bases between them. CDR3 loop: CASSLQGEGGNTIYF. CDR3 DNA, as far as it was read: TGTGCCAGCAGCTTACAGGGAGAAGGTGGAAACACC. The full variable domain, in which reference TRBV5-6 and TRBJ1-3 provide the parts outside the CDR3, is DAGVTQSPTHLIKTRGQQVTLRCSPKSGHDTVSWYQQALGQGPQFIFQYYEEEERQRGNFPDRFSGHQFPNYSSELNVNALLLGDSALYLCASSLQGEGGNTIYFGEGSWLTVV.

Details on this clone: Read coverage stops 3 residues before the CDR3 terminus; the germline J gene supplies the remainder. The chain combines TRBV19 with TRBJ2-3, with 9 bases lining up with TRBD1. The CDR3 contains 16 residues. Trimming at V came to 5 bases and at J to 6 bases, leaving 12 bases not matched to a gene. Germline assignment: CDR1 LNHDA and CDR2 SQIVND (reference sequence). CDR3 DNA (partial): TGTGCCAGTAGTTTGGGGACAGGGTCCTGGCCGGATACG. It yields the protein CASSLGTGSWPDT. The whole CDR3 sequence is CASSLGTGSWPDTQYF.

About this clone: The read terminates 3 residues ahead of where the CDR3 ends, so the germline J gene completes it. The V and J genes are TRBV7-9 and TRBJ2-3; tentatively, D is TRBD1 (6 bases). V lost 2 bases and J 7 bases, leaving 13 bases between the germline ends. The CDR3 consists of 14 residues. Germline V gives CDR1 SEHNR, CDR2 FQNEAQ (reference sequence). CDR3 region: CASSLSVGAHTQYF. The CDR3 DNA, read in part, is TGTGCCAGCAGCTTATCCGTGGGGGCGCATACG. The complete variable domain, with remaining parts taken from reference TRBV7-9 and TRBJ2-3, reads DTGVSQNPRHKITKRGQNVTFRCDPISEHNRLYWYRQTLGQGPEFLTYFQNEAQLEKSRLLSDRFSAERPKGSFSTLEIQRTEQGDSAMYLCASSLSVGAHTQYFGPGTRLTVL.

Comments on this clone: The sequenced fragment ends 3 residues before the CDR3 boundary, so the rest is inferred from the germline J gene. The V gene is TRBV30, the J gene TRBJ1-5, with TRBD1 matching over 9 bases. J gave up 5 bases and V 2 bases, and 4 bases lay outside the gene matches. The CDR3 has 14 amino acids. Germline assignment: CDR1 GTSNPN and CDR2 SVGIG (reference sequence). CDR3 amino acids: CAWSSGTGYQPQHF. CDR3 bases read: TGTGCCTGGAGTTCCGGGACAGGGTATCAGCCC. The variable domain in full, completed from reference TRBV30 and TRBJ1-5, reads SQTIHQWPATLVQPVGSPLSLECTVEGTSNPNLYWYRQAAGRGLQLLFYSVGIGQISSEVPQNLSASRPQDRQFILSSKKLLLSDSGFYLCAWSSGTGYQPQHFGDGTRLSIL.

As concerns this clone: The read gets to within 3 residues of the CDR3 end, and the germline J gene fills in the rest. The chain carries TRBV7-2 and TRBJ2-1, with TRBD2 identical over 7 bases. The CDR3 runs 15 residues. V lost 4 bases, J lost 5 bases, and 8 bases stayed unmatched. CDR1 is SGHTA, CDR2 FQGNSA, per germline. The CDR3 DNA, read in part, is TGTGCCAGCAGCTCCGAAGCGGGACCCCACAATGAG. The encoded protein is CASSSEAGPHNE. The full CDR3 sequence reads CASSSEAGPHNEQFF.

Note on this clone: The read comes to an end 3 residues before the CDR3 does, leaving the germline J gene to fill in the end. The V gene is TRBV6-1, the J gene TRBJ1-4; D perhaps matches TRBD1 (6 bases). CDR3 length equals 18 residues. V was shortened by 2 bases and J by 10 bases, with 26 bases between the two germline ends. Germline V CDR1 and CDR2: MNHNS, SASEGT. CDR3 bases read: TGTGCCAGCAGTGAATTCACGGGTCTGAATGGTTCAGGGGTAAAA. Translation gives CASSEFTGLNGSGVK. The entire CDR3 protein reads CASSEFTGLNGSGVKLFF.

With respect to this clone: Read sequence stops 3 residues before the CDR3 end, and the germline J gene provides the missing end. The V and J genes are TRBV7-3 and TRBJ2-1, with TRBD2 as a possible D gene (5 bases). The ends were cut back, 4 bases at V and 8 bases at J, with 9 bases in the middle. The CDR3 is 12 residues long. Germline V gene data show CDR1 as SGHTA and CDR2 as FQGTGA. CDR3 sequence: CASSSLGYEQFF. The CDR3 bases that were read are TGTGCCAGCAGCTCACTAGGATATGAG.